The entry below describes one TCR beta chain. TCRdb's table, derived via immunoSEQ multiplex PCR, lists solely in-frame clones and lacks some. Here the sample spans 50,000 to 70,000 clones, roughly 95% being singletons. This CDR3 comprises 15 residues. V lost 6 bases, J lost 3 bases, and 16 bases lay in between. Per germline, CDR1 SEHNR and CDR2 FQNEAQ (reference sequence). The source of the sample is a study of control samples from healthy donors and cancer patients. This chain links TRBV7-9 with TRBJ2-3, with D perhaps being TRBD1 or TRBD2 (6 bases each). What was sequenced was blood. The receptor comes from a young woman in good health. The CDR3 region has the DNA TGTGCCAGCAGACGCACGGGGGCCGAAACAGATACGCAGTATTTT. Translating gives CASRRTGAETDTQYF.